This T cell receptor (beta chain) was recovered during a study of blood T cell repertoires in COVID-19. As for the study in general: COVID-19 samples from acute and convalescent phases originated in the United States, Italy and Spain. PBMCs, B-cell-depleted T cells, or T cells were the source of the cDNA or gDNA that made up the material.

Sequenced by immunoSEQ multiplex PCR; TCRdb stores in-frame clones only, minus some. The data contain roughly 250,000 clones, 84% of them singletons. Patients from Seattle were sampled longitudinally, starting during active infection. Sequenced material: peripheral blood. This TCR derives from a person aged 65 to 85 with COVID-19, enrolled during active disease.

The CDR3 DNA reads as TGTGCCAGTATCGGGACTAGCGCAAACTCCTACAATGAGCAGTTCTTC. It is translated as CASIGTSANSYNEQFF. This sequence joins TRBV19 and TRBJ2-1, with 10 bases fitting TRBD2. This CDR3 is 16 amino acids long. Per germline, CDR1 LNHDA and CDR2 SQIVND (reference sequence). V gave up 7 bases and J gave up 0 bases; unmatched junction bases: 6. Looking up the rest from reference TRBV19 and TRBJ2-1 gives the full variable domain: DGGITQSPKYLFRKEGQNVTLSCEQNLNHDAMYWYRQDPGQGLRLIYYSQIVNDFQKGDIAEGYSVSREKKESFPLTVTSAQKNPTAFYLCASIGTSANSYNEQFFGPGTRLTVL.